This T cell receptor beta chain is from a study of CD8+ T cells in alopecia areata. In the study overall: Tofacitinib ran 6 to 18 months, followed by 6 months off drug.

The treatment denotes: oral pan-JAK inhibitor, 5-10 mg twice daily. Obtained from alopecia areata patients were lesional scalp punch biopsies along with peripheral blood. Study-wide findings and caveats: Scalp repertoires also include resident alphabeta T cells from normal skin. Higher clonality was seen in lesional scalp than in normal scalp, especially in alopecia totalis/universalis.

Following RNA extraction, reverse transcription yielded cDNA that acted as the sequencing template. Libraries were prepared by immunoSEQ multiplex PCR; TCRdb keeps only in-frame clonotypes and omits some of them. The repertoire holds fewer than 100,000 clones, with 70% to 80% as singletons. In this sample, this clone turned up a few times. Its antigen is unknown. The ends were cut back, 7 bases at V and 5 bases at J, with 14 bases in the middle. Germline loops: CDR1 MDHEN, CDR2 SYDVKM. CDR3 length: 13 residues. The TCR originated in a human donor with alopecia areata. The sequences come from CD8+ T cells sorted from blood, collected between weeks 44 and 45, from a patient treated with tofacitinib. This sequence joins TRBV28 and TRBJ1-1; D gene uncertain. The DNA for the CDR3 is TGTGCCAGCACCCTTGGAAGGTCTACTGAAGCTTTCTTT. Its protein is CASTLGRSTEAFF.